The clone carrying this T cell receptor beta chain turned up a few times. Its matching antigen is unknown. This entry is derived from a study of response to subunit inactivated influenza vaccine. Overall study results and limits: The study's authors posited that every seasonal influenza vaccination enlists few new T cells.

TCRdb passed the RT-PCR reads through MiXCR, listing each CDR3 protein once. The table includes around 320,000 distinct CDR3 sequences, over 20% detected once. The V end was cut by 4 bases, the J end by 6 bases, with 16 bases between. This CDR3 contains 14 residues. Germline CDR1 SGHRS, CDR2 YFSETQ. Sequencing was performed on PBMCs from blood, taken approximately 20 months after vaccination. The clonotype originates from a man aged 45-69 years who received an inactivated influenza vaccine. The chain combines TRBV5-1 with TRBJ1-2; D may be TRBD1 (5 bases). The CDR3 loop is CASSPAGGGNGYTF. In DNA, the CDR3 is TGCGCCAGCAGCCCGGCGGGGGGAGGAAATGGCTACACCTTC.